The clone carrying this T cell receptor (beta chain) showed up just a few times. This specimen comes from a study of preoperative IRX-2 immunotherapy in early breast cancer. Treatment reported: preoperative locoregional IRX-2 cytokine immunotherapy. This phase Ib study tested locoregional IRX-2 cytokine immunotherapy given before surgery. This CDR3 spans 14 amino acids. CDR1 is SQVTM, CDR2 ANQGSEA, per germline. V trimming: 4 bases; J trimming: 2 bases; junction bases outside the gene matches: 5. Measured with immunoSEQ multiplex PCR; TCRdb has only the in-frame clones, and not every one. The table has about 23,000 clones, 75% to 90% seen once; the top ten hold roughly 9%.

The sample consisted of tumor tissue, taken after IRX-2 immunotherapy. The genes are TRBV29-1 and TRBJ2-1, with 7 bases that match TRBD2. The sequence derives from a human donor with breast cancer. The CDR3 loop is CSVGRGGPYNEQFF. The CDR3 bases are TGCAGCGTTGGAAGGGGAGGGCCCTACAATGAGCAGTTCTTC.